Presented here are 15 T cell receptor beta chains from one specimen sequenced in a study of blood T cells in healthy people across ages. Using a J-beta primer mix together with a sample-barcoded 5' primer, a second PCR was run for roughly 7 to 11 cycles. TCRdb reprocessed the 5' RACE reads via MiXCR and lists one record per CDR3 protein. The sample includes 550,000 to 600,000 distinct CDR3 sequences, around 48% of them seen just once. Sequencing input: blood. Receptor source: a man at least 80 years old in good health.

This clonotype has just a few counts. The chain couples TRBV7-2 to TRBJ2-7, with D perhaps matching TRBD1 or TRBD2 (5 bases each). Germline CDR1 SGHTA, CDR2 FQGNSA. V was pared by 1 base and J by 9 bases, with 10 bases between. The CDR3 sequence is 12 residues long. The CDR3 here is CASSLGTRGQYF. The CDR3 DNA sequence: TGTGCCAGCAGCTTAGGGACGAGGGGGCAGTACTTC.

A single count supports this clonotype. The V gene is TRBV19, the J gene TRBJ1-5; no clear D. The CDR3 is 15 amino acids. In germline, CDR1 is LNHDA, CDR2 SQIVND (reference sequence). V lost 5 bases, J lost 0 bases, and 11 bases lay in between. This CDR3 reads CASSSQPFSNQPQHF. The CDR3 DNA is TGTGCCAGTAGTTCCCAACCGTTTAGCAATCAGCCCCAGCATTTT.

The sample holds a few counts of this clonotype. V gene TRBV20-1 combines with J gene TRBJ2-7, with D unclear. The V gene lost 4 bases and the J gene lost 1 base, with 17 bases spanning the gap. Per germline, CDR1 DFQATT and CDR2 SNEGSKA (reference sequence). The CDR3 is 15 residues long. CDR3: CSATPEKVGSYEQYF. The CDR3 nucleotides read TGCAGTGCTACCCCCGAGAAGGTTGGGTCCTACGAGCAGTACTTC.

This sequence joins TRBV28 and TRBJ2-4; 9 positions agree with TRBD1. The tail of the sequence fits TRBJ2-7 better, so the J call may be wrong. Germline lookup yields CDR1 MDHEN and CDR2 SYDVKM. This CDR3 contains 15 residues. The CDR3 nucleotides are TGTGCCAGCAGACAGACCCGGGACAGGGACGGCGAGCAGTACTTC. Its translation: CASRQTRDRDGEQYF.

This rearrangement joins TRBV6-1 to TRBJ1-2, with D perhaps TRBD1 (6 bases). Trimming pared 0 bases from V and 4 bases from J, leaving 12 bases between. Germline V gene sequence: CDR1 MNHNS, CDR2 SASEGT. The CDR3 consists of 15 residues. The CDR3 here is CASSEAAGGSYGYTF. CDR3 DNA sequence: TGTGCCAGCAGTGAAGCGGCGGGGGGCAGCTATGGCTACACCTTC.

The gene calls are TRBV27 and TRBJ1-1; 7 nucleotides agree with TRBD1. The J segment lost 0 bases and the V segment lost 3 bases, leaving 4 bases of the junction unmatched. The germline V gene encodes CDR1 MNHEY and CDR2 SMNVEV (reference sequence). This CDR3 contains 15 residues. CDR3 nucleotide sequence: TGTGCCAGCAGTTTGCTCAGGGGGGTGAACACTGAAGCTTTCTTT. Translated: CASSLLRGVNTEAFF.

The chain recombines TRBV10-3 with TRBJ2-3, with D tentatively TRBD1 (5 bases). The CDR3 is 15 amino acids. Germline V gene lookup returns CDR1 ENHRY and CDR2 SYGVKD. Deletions cut 2 bases from V and 2 bases from J, with 11 bases between. The DNA of the CDR3 is TGTGCCATCAGTGAGCCAATGGACACCACAGATACGCAGTATTTT. Translating it yields CAISEPMDTTDTQYF.

This chain links TRBV10-3 with TRBJ1-2, with 9 positions matching TRBD1. CDR1 and CDR2 (germline): ENHRY, SYGVKD. The CDR3 is made up of 14 amino acids. V lost 2 bases and J lost 5; bases outside the gene matches: 3. The CDR3 nucleotides are TGTGCCATCAGTGAGACAGGGGGCGCGTATGGCTACACCTTC. The encoded protein is CAISETGGAYGYTF.

V gene TRBV29-1 combines with J gene TRBJ2-1; the match to TRBD1 covers 9 bases. Germline CDR1 is SQVTM and CDR2 is ANQGSEA. Trimming at V came to 4 bases and at J to 10 bases, leaving 8 bases not matched to a gene. This CDR3 has 13 residues. Written as DNA, the CDR3 is TGCAGCGTTGGGGGACAGGGCCCCTACGAGCAGTTCTTC. It encodes CSVGGQGPYEQFF.

The chain links TRBV9 to TRBJ2-5; D is uncertain. CDR1 and CDR2 from the germline V gene are SGDLS and YYNGEE. The CDR3 is 16 residues long. V lost 1 base and J lost 2, with 15 bases in between. The CDR3 loop reads CASSVSPSVRQETQYF. The CDR3, as DNA: TGTGCCAGCAGCGTATCACCCTCAGTGCGACAAGAGACCCAGTACTTC. Filled out from reference TRBV9 and TRBJ2-5, the complete variable domain reads DSGVTQTPKHLITATGQRVTLRCSPRSGDLSVYWYQQSLDQGLQFLIQYYNGEERAKGNILERFSAQQFPDLHSELNLSSLELGDSALYFCASSVSPSVRQETQYFGPGTRLLVL.

This clonotype has a handful of counts. This chain uses TRBV12-3 or TRBV12-4 with TRBJ2-7, with TRBD2 matching 7 bases. V lost 7 bases, J lost 7 bases, and 13 bases stayed unmatched. CDR3 length: 14 amino acids. CDR3 in amino acids: CASKPGTTFREQYF. As DNA, the CDR3 is TGTGCCAGCAAACCCGGGACTACCTTTCGGGAGCAGTACTTC.

The V gene is TRBV6-1, the J gene TRBJ2-6, with a weak D call TRBD1 (5 bases). This CDR3 is built from 18 residues. The germline CDR1 and CDR2 sequences are MNHNS and SASEGT. V gave up 6 bases and J gave up 0 bases, with 18 bases separating them. The CDR3 nucleotides are TGTGCCAGCAGAGAATCGAAGGGGTTAAGCTCTGGGGCCAACGTCCTGACTTTC. Translated: CASRESKGLSSGANVLTF.

The table lists this clonotype with a few counts. The chain has TRBV6-2 or TRBV6-3 and TRBJ2-7, with TRBD1 identical over 10 bases. Trimming at V came to 4 bases and at J to 3 bases, leaving 6 bases not matched to a gene. The CDR3 sequence is 15 residues long. From germline, CDR1 is MNHEY and CDR2 SVGEGT. CDR3 DNA sequence: TGTGCCAGCAGTTCACCGGGACAGGGGCTCTACGAGCAGTACTTC. Protein product: CASSSPGQGLYEQYF.

About this clonotype: Being one base from a much bigger clone, this may be a read error. The chain is built from TRBV6-5 and TRBJ2-7; perhaps TRBD1 as D (6 bases). The V gene lost 6 bases and the J gene lost 1 base, with 16 bases spanning the gap. The V gene's germline CDR1 is MNHEY and CDR2 SVGAGI. This CDR3 has 15 amino acids. The CDR3 DNA follows: TGTGCCAGCAGAAATCAGGGGAGTAGTTCCTACGAGCAGTACTTC. It specifies CASRNQGSSSYEQYF.

The J gene is TRBJ1-5, the V gene TRBV27, with 8 nucleotides matching TRBD1. V dropped 6 bases and J dropped 3; count of bases not matched to a gene: 7. The germline gives CDR1 MNHEY, CDR2 SMNVEV (reference sequence). The CDR3 loop spans 15 amino acids. The CDR3, as DNA: TGTGCCAGCAGACCCGGGACAGGCGCCAATCAGCCCCAGCATTTT. Its protein is CASRPGTGANQPQHF.